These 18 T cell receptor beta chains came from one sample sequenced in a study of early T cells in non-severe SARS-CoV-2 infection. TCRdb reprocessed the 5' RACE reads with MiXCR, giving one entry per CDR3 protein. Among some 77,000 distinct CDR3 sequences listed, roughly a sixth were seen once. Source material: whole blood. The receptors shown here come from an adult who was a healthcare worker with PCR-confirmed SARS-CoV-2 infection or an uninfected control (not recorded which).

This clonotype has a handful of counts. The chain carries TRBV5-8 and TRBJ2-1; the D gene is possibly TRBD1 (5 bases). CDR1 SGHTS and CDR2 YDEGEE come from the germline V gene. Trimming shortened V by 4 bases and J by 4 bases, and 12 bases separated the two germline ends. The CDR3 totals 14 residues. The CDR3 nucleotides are TGTGCCAGCAGCCCGGACACTTTTTACAATGAGCAGTTCTTC. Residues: CASSPDTFYNEQFF.

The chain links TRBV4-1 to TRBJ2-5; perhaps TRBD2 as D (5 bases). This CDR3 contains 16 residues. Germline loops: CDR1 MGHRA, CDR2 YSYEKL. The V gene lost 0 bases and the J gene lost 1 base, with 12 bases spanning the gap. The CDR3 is CASSQEGDYVQETQYF. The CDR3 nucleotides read TGCGCCAGCAGCCAAGAAGGAGACTACGTCCAAGAGACCCAGTACTTC.

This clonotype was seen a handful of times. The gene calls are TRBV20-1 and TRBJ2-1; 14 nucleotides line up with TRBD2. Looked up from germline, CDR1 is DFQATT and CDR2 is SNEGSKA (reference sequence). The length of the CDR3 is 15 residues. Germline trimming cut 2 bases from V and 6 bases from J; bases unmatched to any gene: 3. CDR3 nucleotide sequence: TGCAGTGCTAGACACGGGACTAGCGGGAGCAATGAGCAGTTCTTC. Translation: CSARHGTSGSNEQFF.

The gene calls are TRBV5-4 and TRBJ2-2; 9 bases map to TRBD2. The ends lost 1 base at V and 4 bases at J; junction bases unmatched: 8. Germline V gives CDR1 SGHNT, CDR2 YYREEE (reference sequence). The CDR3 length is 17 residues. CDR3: CASSLPGTSTGTGELFF. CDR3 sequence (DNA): TGTGCCAGCAGCTTGCCCGGGACTAGCACGGGCACCGGGGAGCTGTTTTTT. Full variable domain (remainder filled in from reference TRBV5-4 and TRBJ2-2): ETGVTQSPTHLIKTRGQQVTLRCSSQSGHNTVSWYQQALGQGPQFIFQYYREEENGRGNFPPRFSGLQFPNYSSELNVNALELDDSALYLCASSLPGTSTGTGELFFGEGSRLTVL.

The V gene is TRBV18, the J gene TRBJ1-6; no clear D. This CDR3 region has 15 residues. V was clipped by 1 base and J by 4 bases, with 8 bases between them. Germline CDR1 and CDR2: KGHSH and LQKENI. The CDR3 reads CASSPRQVYNSPLHF. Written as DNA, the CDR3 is TGTGCCAGCTCACCACGTCAGGTGTATAATTCACCCCTCCACTTT. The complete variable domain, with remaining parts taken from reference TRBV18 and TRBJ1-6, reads NAGVMQNPRHLVRRRGQEARLRCSPMKGHSHVYWYRQLPEEGLKFMVYLQKENIIDESGMPKERFSAEFPKEGPSILRIQQVVRGDSAAYFCASSPRQVYNSPLHFGNGTRLTVT.

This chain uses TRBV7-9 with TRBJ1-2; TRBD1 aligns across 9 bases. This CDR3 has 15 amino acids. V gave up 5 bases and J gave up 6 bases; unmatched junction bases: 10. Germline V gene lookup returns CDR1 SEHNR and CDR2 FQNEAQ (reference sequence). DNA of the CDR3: TGTGCCAGCAGCGAATGGACAGGGGAGAAAAATGGCTACACCTTC. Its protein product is CASSEWTGEKNGYTF.

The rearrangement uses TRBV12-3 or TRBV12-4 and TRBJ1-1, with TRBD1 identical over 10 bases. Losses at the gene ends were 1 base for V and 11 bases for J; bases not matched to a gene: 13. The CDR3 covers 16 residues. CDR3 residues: CASSLGGKTGGGAAFF. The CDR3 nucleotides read TGTGCCAGCAGTTTAGGAGGAAAGACAGGGGGCGGCGCGGCTTTCTTT.

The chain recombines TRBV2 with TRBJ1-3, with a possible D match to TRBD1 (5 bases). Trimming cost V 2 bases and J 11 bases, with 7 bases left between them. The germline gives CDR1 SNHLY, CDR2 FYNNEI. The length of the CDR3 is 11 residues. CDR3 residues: CASSEPRAIYF. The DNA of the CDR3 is TGTGCCAGCAGTGAACCCAGGGCCATATATTTT.

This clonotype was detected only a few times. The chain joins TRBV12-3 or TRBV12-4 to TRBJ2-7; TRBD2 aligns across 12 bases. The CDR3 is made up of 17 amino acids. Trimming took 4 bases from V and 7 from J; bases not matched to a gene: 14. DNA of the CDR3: TGTGCCAGCAGTTCCCTTCCTGGACTAGCGGGAAGGGGAGAGCAGTACTTC. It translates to CASSSLPGLAGRGEQYF.

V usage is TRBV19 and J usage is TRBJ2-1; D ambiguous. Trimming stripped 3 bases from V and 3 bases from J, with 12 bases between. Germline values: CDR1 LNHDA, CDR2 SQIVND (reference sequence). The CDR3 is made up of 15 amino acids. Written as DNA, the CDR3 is TGTGCCAGTAGTATTGGCAGTCAAAACTACAATGAGCAGTTCTTC. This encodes CASSIGSQNYNEQFF.

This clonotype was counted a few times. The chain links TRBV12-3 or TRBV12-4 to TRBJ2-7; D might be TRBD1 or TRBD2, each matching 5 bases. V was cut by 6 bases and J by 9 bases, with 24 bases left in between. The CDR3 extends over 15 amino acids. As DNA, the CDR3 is TGTGCCAGCAGGACCCTTGGGACCGCCGCCGGCGGGCAGTACTTC. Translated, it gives CASRTLGTAAGGQYF.

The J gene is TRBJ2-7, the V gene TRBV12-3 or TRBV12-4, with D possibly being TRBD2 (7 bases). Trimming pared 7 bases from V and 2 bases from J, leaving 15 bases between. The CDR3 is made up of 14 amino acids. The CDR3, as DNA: TGTGCCAGCACCCTAAGGGGGAGGGCCTACGAGCAGTACTTC. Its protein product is CASTLRGRAYEQYF.

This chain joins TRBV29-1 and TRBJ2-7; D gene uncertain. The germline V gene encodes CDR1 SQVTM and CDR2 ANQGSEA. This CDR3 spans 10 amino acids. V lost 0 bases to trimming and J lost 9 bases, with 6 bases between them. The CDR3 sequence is CSVEESGQYF. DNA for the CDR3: TGCAGCGTTGAAGAATCAGGGCAGTACTTC.

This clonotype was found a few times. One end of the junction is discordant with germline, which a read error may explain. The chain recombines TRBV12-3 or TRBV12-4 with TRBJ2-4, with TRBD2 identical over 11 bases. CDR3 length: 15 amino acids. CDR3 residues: CASSLAGGTSYIQYF. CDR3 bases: TGTGCCAGCAGCTTAGCGGGAGGGACAAGTTACATTCAGTACTTC.

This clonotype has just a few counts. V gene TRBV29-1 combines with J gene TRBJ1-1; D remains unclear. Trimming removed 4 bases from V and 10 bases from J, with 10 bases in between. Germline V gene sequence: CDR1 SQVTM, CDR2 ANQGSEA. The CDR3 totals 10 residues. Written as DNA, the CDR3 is TGCAGCGTTGGTGACATAGGAGCTTTCTTT. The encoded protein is CSVGDIGAFF.

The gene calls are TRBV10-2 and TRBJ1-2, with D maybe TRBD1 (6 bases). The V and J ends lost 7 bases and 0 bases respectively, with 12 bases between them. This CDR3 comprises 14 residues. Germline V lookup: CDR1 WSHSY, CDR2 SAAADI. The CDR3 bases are TGCGCCAGCACCCGGGACACCTCTAACTATGGCTACACCTTC. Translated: CASTRDTSNYGYTF.

CDR3 sequence (DNA): TGTGCCAGCTCACCAATGTTAGGGTCGAACACTGAAGCTTTCTTT. Translation: CASSPMLGSNTEAFF. The J gene is TRBJ1-1, the V gene TRBV18; no reliable D call. The germline V gene has CDR1 KGHSH and CDR2 LQKENI. This CDR3 is built from 15 residues. Trimming pared 2 bases from V and 1 base from J, leaving 11 bases between.

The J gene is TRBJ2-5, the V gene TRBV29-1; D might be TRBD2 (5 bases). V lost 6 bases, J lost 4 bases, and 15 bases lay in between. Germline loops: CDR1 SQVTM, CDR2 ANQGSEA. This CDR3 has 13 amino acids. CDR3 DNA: TGCAGCGTCGCCGATTGGACTGGAGAGACCCAGTACTTC. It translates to CSVADWTGETQYF.